These T cell receptor beta chains were read from a single sample in a study of kidney transplant recipient with SARS-CoV-2 infection. TCRdb re-called the reads through MiXCR, storing one row per CDR3 protein. The sample yields 250,000 or so distinct CDR3 sequences, 25% to 30% seen once. The sample in question was a blood sample, obtained at baseline and on day 111 from a kidney transplant recipient. The source of these receptors is a young adult male patient who had COVID-19 and was a kidney transplant recipient. The graft donor may be the source of some T cells. CDR3s include the opening cysteine and the closing phenylalanine or tryptophan. Each record gives: clone size, J gene, V gene, D gene, CDR3 protein, CDR3 DNA. A D gene is named only where the DNA matches it firmly. Rows give clone size only sometimes, using once, few, many, or a class for an expanded clone.

many TRBJ1-2 TRBV9 . CASGLWYSRKTYGYTF TGTGCCAGCGGGTTGTGGTACTCAAGAAAGACCTATGGCTACACCTTC
many TRBJ1-2 TRBV23-1 . CASSVVQLRRKTYGYTF TGCGCCAGCAGTGTGGTGCAGCTACGCAGAAAGACCTATGGCTACACCTTC
many TRBJ1-5 TRBV19 . CASSRQASNQPQHF TGTGCCAGTAGTCGACAGGCGAGCAATCAGCCCCAGCATTTT
. TRBJ1-2 TRBV5-1 . CASEGKSARKTYGYTF TGCGCCAGCGAGGGCAAATCGGCTCGAAAGACCTATGGCTACACCTTC
few TRBJ1-2 TRBV6-5 . CASSSAGSMRKTYGYTF TGTGCCAGCAGTAGCGCGGGCTCTATGCGAAAGACCTATGGCTACACCTTC
. TRBJ1-4 TRBV7-9 TRBD1 CASSESTGGLSNEKLFF TGTGCCAGCAGTGAATCGACAGGGGGCTTATCTAATGAAAAACTGTTTTTT
. TRBJ2-3 TRBV5-1 TRBD2 CASSSMGLATDTQYF TGCGCCAGCAGCTCCATGGGACTAGCCACAGATACGCAGTATTTT
. TRBJ2-1 TRBV30 TRBD2 CAWSENSGRPYNEQSF TGTGCCTGGAGTGAAAATAGCGGGAGGCCCTACAATGAGCAGTCCTTC
. TRBJ2-6 TRBV4-1 . CASGDPLEPQSRANVLTF TGCGCCAGCGGCGATCCTCTAGAACCACAAAGTCGGGCCAACGTCCTGACTTTC
few TRBJ2-3 TRBV5-1 TRBD1 CASSPATGQGTDTQYF TGCGCCAGCAGCCCAGCAACGGGACAGGGTACAGATACGCAGTATTTT
once TRBJ1-3 TRBV20-1 . CSATTRTTGNTIYF TGCAGTGCCACAACTCGAACCACTGGAAACACCATATATTTT
many TRBJ1-4 TRBV5-1 . CASSSPETTNEKLFF TGCGCCAGCAGCTCGCCAGAGACCACAAATGAAAAACTGTTTTTT
many TRBJ2-2 TRBV27 . CASSLAVQVGELFF TGTGCCAGCAGTTTGGCGGTGCAGGTCGGGGAGCTGTTTTTT
many TRBJ1-2 TRBV28 . CASSSGIAYGYTF TGTGCCAGCAGTTCGGGGATCGCCTATGGCTACACCTTC
many TRBJ1-5 TRBV27 . CASSFSGADQPQHF TGTGCCAGCAGTTTTTCAGGGGCGGATCAGCCCCAGCATTTT
few TRBJ2-3 TRBV7-8 TRBD2 CASSLGAGALDTQYF TGTGCCAGCAGCTTAGGGGCGGGAGCTCTGGATACGCAGTATTTT
many TRBJ2-5 TRBV29-1 . CSVESEGGTLYF TGCAGCGTTGAATCAGAGGGCGGCACTCTGTACTTC
many TRBJ2-1 TRBV11-3 TRBD2 CASSLDVASGTPVEQFF TGTGCCAGCAGCTTAGATGTGGCTAGCGGCACTCCGGTTGAGCAGTTCTTC
many TRBJ1-2 TRBV6-1 . CASSKIDSMRKTYGYTF TGTGCCAGCAGTAAAATCGACTCTATGCGAAAGACCTATGGCTACACCTTC
. TRBJ2-1 TRBV10-3 TRBD2 CAISYEEWDYQFF TGTGCCATCAGTTACGAAGAGTGGGACTATCAGTTCTTC
many TRBJ2-2 TRBV19 TRBD2 CASSTSYPRGGTGELFF TGTGCCAGTAGTACTTCCTACCCCCGGGGGGGCACCGGGGAGCTGTTTTTT
many TRBJ1-2 TRBV28 . CASKGPGEGYTF TGTGCCAGCAAAGGGCCTGGGGAGGGCTACACCTTC
many TRBJ1-1 TRBV7-3 . CASSGGRNTEAFF TGTGCCAGCAGCGGGGGTAGGAACACTGAAGCTTTCTTT
many TRBJ2-3 TRBV3-2 . CASSQDVQTDTQYF TGTGCCAGCAGCCAAGATGTCCAGACAGATACGCAGTATTTT
many TRBJ1-5 TRBV5-6 . CASSLDLGNQPQHF TGTGCCAGCAGCTTGGACCTAGGCAATCAGCCCCAGCATTTT
many TRBJ1-2 TRBV6-6 . CASSVGLGGRKTYGYTF TGTGCCAGCAGTGTCGGCCTAGGTGGGAGAAAGACCTATGGCTACACCTTC
many TRBJ2-7 TRBV5-1 . CASSQLGGEGSEQYF TGCGCCAGCAGCCAACTTGGGGGCGAGGGTTCCGAGCAGTACTTC
many TRBJ2-1 TRBV24-1 TRBD2 CATSDPGLAGDEQFF TGTGCCACCAGTGATCCCGGACTAGCGGGAGATGAGCAGTTCTTC
many TRBJ1-4 TRBV14 . CASSPNSGANEKLFF TGTGCCAGCAGCCCTAACAGCGGAGCTAATGAAAAACTGTTTTTT
many TRBJ2-3 TRBV11-2 . CASSLVRGSRSTDTQYF TGTGCCAGCAGCTTAGTTCGGGGTAGCAGAAGCACAGATACGCAGTATTTT
many TRBJ1-2 TRBV7-8 . CASSPRGEGPLDGYTF TGTGCCAGCAGCCCGAGGGGGGAGGGTCCCCTCGATGGCTACACCTTC
many TRBJ2-1 TRBV5-1 . CASSWAGERYNEQFF TGCGCCAGCAGCTGGGCCGGGGAAAGATACAATGAGCAGTTCTTC
few TRBJ2-3 TRBV6-6 TRBD2 CASSTHSGTSGGGDTQYF TGTGCCAGCAGCACCCACTCCGGGACTAGCGGGGGAGGGGATACGCAGTATTTT
. TRBJ1-2 TRBV6-2/TRBV6-3 . CASSSGFCIGKTYGYTF TGTGCCAGCAGTTCAGGCTTCTGCATCGGAAAGACCTATGGCTACACCTTC
many TRBJ2-6 TRBV8-2 . CGRVLRITQSRANVLTF TGTGGCAGAGTACTGAGGATAACACAAAGTCGGGCCAACGTCCTGACTTTC
many TRBJ1-1 TRBV3-1 . CASSIISPISIRTEAFF TGTGCCAGCAGCATAATAAGTCCCATTTCAATTCGCACTGAAGCTTTCTTT
many TRBJ1-2 TRBV8-2 . CGSNARDSRKTYGYTF TGTGGCAGTAACGCTCGTGATAGCCGAAAGACCTATGGCTACACCTTC
. TRBJ1-2 TRBV5-4 . CASQPNVPGKTYGYTF TGTGCCAGCCAGCCAAACGTACCAGGAAAGACCTATGGCTACACCTTC
many TRBJ2-1 TRBV2 . CASSETNEQFF TGTGCCAGCAGCGAGACTAATGAGCAGTTCTTC